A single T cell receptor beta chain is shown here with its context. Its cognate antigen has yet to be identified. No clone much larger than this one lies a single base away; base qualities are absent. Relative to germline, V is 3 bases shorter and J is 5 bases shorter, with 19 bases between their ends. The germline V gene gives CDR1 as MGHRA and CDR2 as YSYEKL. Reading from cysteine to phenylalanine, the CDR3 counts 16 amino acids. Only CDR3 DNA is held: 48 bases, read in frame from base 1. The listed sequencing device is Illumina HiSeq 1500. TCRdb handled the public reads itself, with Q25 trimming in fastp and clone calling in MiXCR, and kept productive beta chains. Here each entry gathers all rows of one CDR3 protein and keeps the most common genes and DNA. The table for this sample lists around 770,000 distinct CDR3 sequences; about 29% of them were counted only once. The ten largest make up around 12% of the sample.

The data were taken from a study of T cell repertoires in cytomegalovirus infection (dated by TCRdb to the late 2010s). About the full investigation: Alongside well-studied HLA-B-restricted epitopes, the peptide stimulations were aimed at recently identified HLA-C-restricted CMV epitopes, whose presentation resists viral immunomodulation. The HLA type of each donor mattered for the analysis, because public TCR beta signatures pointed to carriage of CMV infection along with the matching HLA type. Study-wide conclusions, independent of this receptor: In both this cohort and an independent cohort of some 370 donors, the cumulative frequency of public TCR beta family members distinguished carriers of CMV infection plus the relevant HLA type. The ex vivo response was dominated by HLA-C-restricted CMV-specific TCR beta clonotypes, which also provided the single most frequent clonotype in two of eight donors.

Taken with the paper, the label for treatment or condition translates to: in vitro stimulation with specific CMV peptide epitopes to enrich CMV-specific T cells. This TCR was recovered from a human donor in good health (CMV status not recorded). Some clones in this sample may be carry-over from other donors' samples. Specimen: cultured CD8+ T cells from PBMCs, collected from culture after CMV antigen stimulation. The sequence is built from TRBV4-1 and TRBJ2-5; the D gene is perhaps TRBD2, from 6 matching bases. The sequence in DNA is TGCGCCAGCAGCCACCATCCGGACTATGGGGATGAGACCCAGTACTTC. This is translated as CASSHHPDYGDETQYF.